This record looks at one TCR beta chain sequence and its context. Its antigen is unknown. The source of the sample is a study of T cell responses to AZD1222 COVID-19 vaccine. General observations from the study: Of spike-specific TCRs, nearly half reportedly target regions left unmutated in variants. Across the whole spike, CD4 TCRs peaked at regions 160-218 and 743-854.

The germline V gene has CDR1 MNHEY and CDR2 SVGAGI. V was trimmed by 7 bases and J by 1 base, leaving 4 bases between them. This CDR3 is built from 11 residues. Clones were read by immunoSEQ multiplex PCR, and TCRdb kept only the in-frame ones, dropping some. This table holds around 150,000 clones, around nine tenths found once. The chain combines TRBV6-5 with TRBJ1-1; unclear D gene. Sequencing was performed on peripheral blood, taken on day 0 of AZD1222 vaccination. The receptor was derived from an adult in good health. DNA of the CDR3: TGTGCCAGCATACAGAACACTGAAGCTTTCTTT. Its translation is CASIQNTEAFF.